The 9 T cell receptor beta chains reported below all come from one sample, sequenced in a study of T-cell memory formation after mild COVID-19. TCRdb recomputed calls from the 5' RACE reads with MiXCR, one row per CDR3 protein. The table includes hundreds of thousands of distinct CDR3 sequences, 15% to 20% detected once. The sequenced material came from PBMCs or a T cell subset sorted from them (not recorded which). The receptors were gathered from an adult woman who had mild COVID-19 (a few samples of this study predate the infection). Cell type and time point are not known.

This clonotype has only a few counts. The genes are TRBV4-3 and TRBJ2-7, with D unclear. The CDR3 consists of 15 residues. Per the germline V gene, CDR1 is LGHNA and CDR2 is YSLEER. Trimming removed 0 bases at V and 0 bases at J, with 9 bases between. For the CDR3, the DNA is TGCGCCAGCAGCCAAGAGGGTTCGAGCTCCTACGAGCAGTACTTC. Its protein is CASSQEGSSSYEQYF.

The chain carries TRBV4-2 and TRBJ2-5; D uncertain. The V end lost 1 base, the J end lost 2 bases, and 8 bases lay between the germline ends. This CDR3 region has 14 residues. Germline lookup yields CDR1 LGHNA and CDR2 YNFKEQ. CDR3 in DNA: TGTGCCAGCAGCCAAGGACCAAATCAAGAGACCCAGTACTTC. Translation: CASSQGPNQETQYF.

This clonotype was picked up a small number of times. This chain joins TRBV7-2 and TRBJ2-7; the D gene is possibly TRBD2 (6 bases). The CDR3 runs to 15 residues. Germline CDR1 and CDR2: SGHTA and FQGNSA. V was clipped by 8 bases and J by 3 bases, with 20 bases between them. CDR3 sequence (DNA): TGTGCCAGCCGAATCCGGGCAGGCGGGGACTACGAGCAGTACTTC. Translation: CASRIRAGGDYEQYF. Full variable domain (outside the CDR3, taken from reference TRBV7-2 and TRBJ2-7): GAGVSQSPSNKVTEKGKDVELRCDPISGHTALYWYRQSLGQGLEFLIYFQGNSAPDKSGLPSDRFSAERTGGSVSTLTIQRTQQEDSAVYLCASRIRAGGDYEQYFGPGTRLTVT.

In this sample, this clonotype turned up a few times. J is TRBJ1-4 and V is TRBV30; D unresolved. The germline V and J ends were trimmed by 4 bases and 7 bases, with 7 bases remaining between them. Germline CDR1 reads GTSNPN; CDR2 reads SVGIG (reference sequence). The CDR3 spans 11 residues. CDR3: CAWMPGEKLFF. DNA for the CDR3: TGTGCCTGGATGCCCGGTGAAAAACTGTTTTTT.

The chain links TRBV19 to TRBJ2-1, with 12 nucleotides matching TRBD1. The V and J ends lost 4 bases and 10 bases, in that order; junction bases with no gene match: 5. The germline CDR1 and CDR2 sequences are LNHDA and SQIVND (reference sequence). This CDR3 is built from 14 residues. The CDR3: CASSRGTGGEEQFF. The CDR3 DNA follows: TGTGCCAGTAGTAGAGGGACAGGGGGCGAAGAGCAGTTCTTC.

CDR3 region: CATSLSVPDTQYF. The DNA for the CDR3 is TGTGCCACCTCGCTCTCAGTCCCAGATACGCAGTATTTT. This chain uses TRBV19 with TRBJ2-3; D is ambiguous. The length of the CDR3 is 13 residues. The ends were cut back, 10 bases at V and 4 bases at J, with 15 bases in the middle. Germline V lookup: CDR1 LNHDA, CDR2 SQIVND (reference sequence).

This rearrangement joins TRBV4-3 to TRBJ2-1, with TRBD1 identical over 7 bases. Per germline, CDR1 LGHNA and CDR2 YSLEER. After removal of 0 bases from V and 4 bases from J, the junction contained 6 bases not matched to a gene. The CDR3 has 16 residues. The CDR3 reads CASSQDNRGLYNEQFF. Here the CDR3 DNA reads TGCGCCAGCAGCCAAGATAACAGGGGATTATACAATGAGCAGTTCTTC.

For the CDR3, the DNA is TGCAGTGCTAGTGCAGCGGGAGGGGTAGTCGACGAGCAGTACTTC. Protein: CSASAAGGVVDEQYF. V is TRBV20-1 and J is TRBJ2-7; 10 bases are a match to TRBD2. V trimming: 3 bases; J trimming: 5 bases; junction bases outside the gene matches: 10. This CDR3 contains 15 residues. CDR1 is DFQATT, CDR2 SNEGSKA, per germline (reference sequence).

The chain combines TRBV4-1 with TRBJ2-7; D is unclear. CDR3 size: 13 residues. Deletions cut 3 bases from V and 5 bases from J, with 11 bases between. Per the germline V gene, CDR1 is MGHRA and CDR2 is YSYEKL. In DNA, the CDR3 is TGCGCCAGCAGCCAGATTGGGCGGCACGAGCAGTACTTC. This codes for CASSQIGRHEQYF.